The 20 T cell receptor beta chains presented below share a single source sample, sequenced in a study of blood T cell repertoires in COVID-19. Sequencing used immunoSEQ multiplex PCR; TCRdb keeps in-frame clones, though not all of them. The table shows almost 70,000 clones, with about four fifths occurring only once. Input material: peripheral blood. The receptors were sampled from a human donor in a cohort sampled during active COVID-19.

DNA for the CDR3: TGTGCCAGCAGTTACCGGGACAGCTCCTACAATGAGCAGTTCTTC. Translation: CASSYRDSSYNEQFF. The chain combines TRBV7-6 with TRBJ2-1, with 7 bases fitting TRBD1. Germline V gives CDR1 SGHVS, CDR2 FNYEAQ. This CDR3 comprises 15 residues. The J segment lost 0 bases and the V segment lost 6 bases, leaving 5 bases of the junction unmatched.

This clone came up once. V gene TRBV23-1 combines with J gene TRBJ2-7; maybe TRBD2 (5 bases). TRBV23-1 carries the ORF label, with uncertain function. V lost 2 bases and J lost 2, with 16 bases in between. There are 16 residues in the CDR3. This CDR3 reads CASSQGRASRTYEQYF. As DNA, the CDR3 is TGCGCCAGCAGTCAAGGGCGGGCTAGCCGGACCTACGAGCAGTACTTC.

The V and J genes are TRBV3-1 (or the pseudogene TRBV3-2) and TRBJ1-5; no clear D. V was trimmed by 3 bases and J by 4 bases, leaving 13 bases between them. The germline CDR1 and CDR2 sequences are LGHDT and YNNKEL (reference sequence). The CDR3 length is 15 residues. CDR3 protein: CASSQSPGKNQPQHF. CDR3 coding DNA: TGTGCCAGCAGCCAGTCTCCGGGGAAGAATCAGCCCCAGCATTTT.

The gene calls are TRBV7-6 and TRBJ2-3; perhaps TRBD2 as D (6 bases). The CDR3 sequence is 15 residues long. Deletions cut 3 bases from V and 5 bases from J, with 15 bases between. Germline-derived CDR1 and CDR2 are SGHVS and FNYEAQ. This chain's CDR3 is CASSFGTPLRDTQYF. The DNA for the CDR3 is TGTGCCAGCAGCTTCGGGACTCCACTTAGAGATACGCAGTATTTT. The full variable domain, completed using reference TRBV7-6 and TRBJ2-3, is GAGVSQSPRYKVTKRGQDVALRCDPISGHVSLYWYRQALGQGPEFLTYFNYEAQQDKSGLPNDRFSAERPEGSISTLTIQRTEQRDSAMYRCASSFGTPLRDTQYFGPGTRLTVL.

The chain couples TRBV27 to TRBJ2-1; 13 nucleotides agree with TRBD2. The CDR3 totals 17 residues. The trim removed 4 bases at V and 7 bases at J, leaving 10 bases unmatched. Germline V gives CDR1 MNHEY, CDR2 SMNVEV (reference sequence). The CDR3 spells CASSYDPGTSGTNEQFF. The CDR3 DNA reads TGTGCCAGCAGTTATGACCCCGGGACTAGCGGGACGAATGAGCAGTTCTTC.

The V and J genes are TRBV6-2 or TRBV6-3 and TRBJ1-1; D remains unclear. The CDR3 contains 13 residues. Trimming cost V 5 bases and J 2 bases, with 9 bases left between them. CDR1 is MNHEY and CDR2 is SVGEGT in the germline V gene. The CDR3 protein is CASSRRENTEAFF. As DNA, the CDR3 is TGTGCCAGCAGTCGCCGGGAAAACACTGAAGCTTTCTTT.

This clone came up once. The genes are TRBV5-1 and TRBJ2-7, with D possibly being TRBD2 (6 bases). The germline V gene has CDR1 SGHRS and CDR2 YFSETQ. Deletions cut 4 bases from V and 3 bases from J, with 20 bases between. The CDR3 is 16 residues long. The CDR3 is CASSRGWTREIYEQYF. CDR3 nucleotide sequence: TGCGCCAGCAGCCGGGGGTGGACAAGGGAAATCTACGAGCAGTACTTC.

This chain links TRBV14 with TRBJ2-1; possibly TRBD2 for D (7 bases). Trimming removed 4 bases at V and 4 bases at J, with 17 bases between. CDR3 length: 16 residues. The germline V gene encodes CDR1 SGHDN and CDR2 FVKESK. This CDR3 reads CASSRTGASGYNEQFF. In nucleotides, the CDR3 is TGTGCCAGCAGCCGGACGGGGGCTAGCGGATACAATGAGCAGTTCTTC.

The count of this clone is one. V gene TRBV14 combines with J gene TRBJ1-1; D remains ambiguous. Germline V CDR1 and CDR2: SGHDN, FVKESK. The CDR3 is 13 residues long. The V end lost 1 base, the J end lost 10 bases, and 13 bases lay between the germline ends. CDR3 amino acids: CASSQVSTLRAFF. DNA of the CDR3: TGTGCCAGCAGCCAAGTTTCGACTCTGAGAGCTTTCTTT.

There are a few counts of this clone. This sequence joins TRBV7-8 and TRBJ2-3, with TRBD2 matching over 11 bases. Unmatched junction bases numbered 8, after V lost 0 bases and J lost 0 bases. This CDR3 has 19 amino acids. Per the germline V gene, CDR1 is SGHVS and CDR2 is FQNEAQ. DNA for the CDR3: TGTGCCAGCAGCTTAGCGCATCTAGCGGGGGGTCCTAGCACAGATACGCAGTATTTT. Protein sequence: CASSLAHLAGGPSTDTQYF.

This chain connects TRBV6-2 or TRBV6-3 to TRBJ2-1, with a tentative D call TRBD2 (6 bases). The CDR3 length is 16 residues. The germline V and J ends were trimmed by 5 bases and 4 bases, with 18 bases remaining between them. CDR1 is MNHEY and CDR2 is SVGEGT in the germline V gene. The CDR3 is CASSRVRDSIYNEQFF. In nucleotides, the CDR3 is TGTGCCAGCAGTAGGGTCCGGGACTCTATTTACAATGAGCAGTTCTTC.

As regards this clone: The conserved phenylalanine or tryptophan is not found at the CDR3 terminus, so this likely reflects a read error. In nucleotides, the CDR3 is TGTGCCAGCAGCCAAGAAAGTGCAAGGGGTTCCTACGAGCAGTACCTC. This encodes CASSQESARGSYEQYL. V gene TRBV4-2 combines with J gene TRBJ2-7, with D possibly TRBD1 on 5 matching bases. This CDR3 has 16 amino acids. V dropped 0 bases and J dropped 1 base, with 13 bases sitting between them. Germline CDR1 is LGHNA and CDR2 is YNFKEQ.

The chain links TRBV3-1 (or the pseudogene TRBV3-2) to TRBJ2-3, with D uncertain. The V end was cut by 1 base, the J end by 6 bases, with 14 bases between. This CDR3 has 15 amino acids. Germline values: CDR1 LGHDT, CDR2 YNNKEL (reference sequence). CDR3 in DNA: TGTGCCAGCAGCCAAGGGGCCAGAGAATTCGATACGCAGTATTTT. Translated: CASSQGAREFDTQYF.

The chain has TRBV27 and TRBJ1-4; 7 positions agree with TRBD1. V was pared by 6 bases and J by 8 bases, with 9 bases of the junction left unmatched. CDR1 is MNHEY and CDR2 is SMNVEV in the germline V gene (reference sequence). This CDR3 spans 14 amino acids. The CDR3 loop reads CASRLQGSREKLFF. The CDR3 bases are TGTGCCAGCAGGTTACAGGGGTCTCGGGAAAAACTGTTTTTT.

The chain links TRBV6-5 to TRBJ2-3, with 11 bases fitting TRBD1. The germline V gene has CDR1 MNHEY and CDR2 SVGAGI. V shed 10 bases and J 4 bases; nucleotides not matched to a gene: 7. This CDR3 comprises 14 residues. The CDR3 loop reads CATSGTGGPDTQYF. CDR3 in DNA: TGTGCCACCTCCGGGACAGGGGGACCAGATACGCAGTATTTT.

This clone was observed many times. The chain couples TRBV4-1 to TRBJ2-1; 8 bases align to TRBD1. Germline CDR1 MGHRA, CDR2 YSYEKL. The CDR3 is 14 residues long. The junction had 3 bases not matched to a gene; V was cut back by 8 bases and J by 0 bases. The CDR3 nucleotides read TGCGCCAGCTCGGACAGGGCCTCCTACAATGAGCAGTTCTTC. Translating gives CASSDRASYNEQFF.

The CDR3 nucleotides are TGTGCCAGTACCCTTCTACAGCTCTCTGGGGCCAACGTCCTGACTTTC. Translation: CASTLLQLSGANVLTF. The chain couples TRBV19 to TRBJ2-6, with unresolved D. The CDR3 spans 16 residues. The V gene's germline CDR1 is LNHDA and CDR2 SQIVND (reference sequence). Trimming shortened V by 7 bases and J by 0 bases, and 13 bases separated the two germline ends.

V and J are TRBV6-5 and TRBJ1-5, with 9 bases that match TRBD1. The germline V gene encodes CDR1 MNHEY and CDR2 SVGAGI. V was clipped by 6 bases and J by 4 bases; unmatched bases: 7. This CDR3 spans 15 amino acids. DNA of the CDR3: TGTGCCAGCAGCATGGGACAGGGAGGAAATCAGCCCCAGCATTTT. Amino acids: CASSMGQGGNQPQHF.

The chain is built from TRBV9 and TRBJ1-1; TRBD1 agrees at 7 bases. The ends lost 4 bases at V and 5 bases at J; junction bases unmatched: 5. In germline, CDR1 is SGDLS, CDR2 YYNGEE. The CDR3 spans 13 residues. The CDR3 loop is CASSFRQGTEAFF. As DNA, the CDR3 is TGTGCCAGCAGCTTCCGACAGGGAACTGAAGCTTTCTTT. The full variable domain, its missing parts supplied by reference TRBV9 and TRBJ1-1, is DSGVTQTPKHLITATGQRVTLRCSPRSGDLSVYWYQQSLDQGLQFLIQYYNGEERAKGNILERFSAQQFPDLHSELNLSSLELGDSALYFCASSFRQGTEAFFGQGTRLTVV.

The chain is built from TRBV5-1 and TRBJ2-2, with D perhaps TRBD1 (6 bases). The CDR3 spans 15 residues. Trimming cost V 4 bases and J 3 bases, with 13 bases left between them. Germline V gene sequence: CDR1 SGHRS, CDR2 YFSETQ. CDR3 in DNA: TGCGCCAGCAGCCCACAGGGTCGGGACACCGGGGAGCTGTTTTTT. It codes for CASSPQGRDTGELFF.